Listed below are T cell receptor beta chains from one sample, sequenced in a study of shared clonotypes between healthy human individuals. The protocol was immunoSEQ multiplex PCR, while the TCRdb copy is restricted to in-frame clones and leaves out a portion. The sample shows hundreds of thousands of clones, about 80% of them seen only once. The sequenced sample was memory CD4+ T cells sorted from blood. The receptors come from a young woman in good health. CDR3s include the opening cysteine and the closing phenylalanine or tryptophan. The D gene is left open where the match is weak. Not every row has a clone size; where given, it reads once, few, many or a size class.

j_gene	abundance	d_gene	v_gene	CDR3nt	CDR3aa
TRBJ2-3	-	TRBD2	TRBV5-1	TGCGCCAGCAGCGAAGATTATAGCGGGACTCGCACAGATACGCAGTATTTT	CASSEDYSGTRTDTQYF
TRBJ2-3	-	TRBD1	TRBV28	TGTGCCAGCAGATCCCACCTAGGACAGGATACAGATACGCAGTATTTT	CASRSHLGQDTDTQYF
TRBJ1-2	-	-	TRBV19	TGTGCCAGTACCCCCCCAGGGTGGCATACGGCATATGGCTACACCTTC	CASTPPGWHTAYGYTF
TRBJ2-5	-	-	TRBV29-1	TGCAGCGTTGGACGGGAAGGATATCAAGAGACCCAGTACTTC	CSVGREGYQETQYF
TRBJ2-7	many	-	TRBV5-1	TGCGCCAGCAGCTTAGCCAGGGGAAAGGACGAGCAGTACTTC	CASSLARGKDEQYF
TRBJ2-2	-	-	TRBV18	TGTGCCAGCTCACCACCGCAGGGATACACCGGGGAGCTGTTTTTT	CASSPPQGYTGELFF
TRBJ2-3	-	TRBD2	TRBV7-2	TGTGCCAGCAGCTTGAATGGACTAGCCGGCAACACAGATACGCAGTATTTT	CASSLNGLAGNTDTQYF
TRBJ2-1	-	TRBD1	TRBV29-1	TGCAGCGGACAGGGGGCGCTTTACAATGAGCAGTTCTTC	CSGQGALYNEQFF
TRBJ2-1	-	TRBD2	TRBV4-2	TGTGCCAGCAGCAGTGGTTTTAGCGGGATATATGAGCAGTTCTTC	CASSSGFSGIYEQFF
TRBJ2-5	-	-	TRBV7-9	TGTGCCAGCAGCTTAAACCCCAACCAAGAGACCCAGTACTTC	CASSLNPNQETQYF
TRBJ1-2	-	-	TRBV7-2	TGTGCCAGCAGCTCTTCACAGGTCTTTGGCTATGGCTACACCTTC	CASSSSQVFGYGYTF
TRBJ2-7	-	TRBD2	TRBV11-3	TGTGCCAGCAGCTCCTCCCGAGGCGGGAGGCAGTACTTC	CASSSSRGGRQYF
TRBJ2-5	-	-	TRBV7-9	TGTGCCAGCACCTCATCTGGGAAGGAGACCCAGTACTTC	CASTSSGKETQYF
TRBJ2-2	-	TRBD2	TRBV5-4	TGTGCCAGCAGCTTGGGTAGCGGGAGGGCATCGGGGGAGCTGTTTTTT	CASSLGSGRASGELFF
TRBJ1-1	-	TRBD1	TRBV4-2	TGTGCCAGCAGCCATGACAGGGCAGTGGTGAACACTGAAGCTTTCTTT	CASSHDRAVVNTEAFF
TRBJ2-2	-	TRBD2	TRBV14	TGTGCCAGCAGCCAAGCTCTAGCGGGAGTAGGCACCGGGGAGCTGTTTTTT	CASSQALAGVGTGELFF
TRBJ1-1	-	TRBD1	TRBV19	TGTGCCAGTAGTAGGCGGGACAGGGCGAACACTGAAGCTTTCTTT	CASSRRDRANTEAFF
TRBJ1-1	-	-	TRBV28	TGTGCCAGCAGAGTAATGGCGAACACTGAAGCTTTCTTT	CASRVMANTEAFF
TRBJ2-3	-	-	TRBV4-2	TGTGCCAGCAGCCAAGGGACCAGCACAGATACGCAGTATTTT	CASSQGTSTDTQYF
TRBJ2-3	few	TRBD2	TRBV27	TGTGCCAGCAGTTTAAGGGGACTAAGCACAGATACGCAGTATTTT	CASSLRGLSTDTQYF
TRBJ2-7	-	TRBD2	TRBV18	TGTGCCAGCTCCCCCGGGACTAGCGGTCGAGGTGTCTACGAGCAGTACTTC	CASSPGTSGRGVYEQYF
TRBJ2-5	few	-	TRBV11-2	TGTGCCAGCAGCCTACGACCTAACTCTCGAGAGACCCAGTACTTC	CASSLRPNSRETQYF
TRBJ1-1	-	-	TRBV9	TGTGCCAGCAGCGCCCAAAACAGGGTGAACACTGAAGCTTTCTTT	CASSAQNRVNTEAFF
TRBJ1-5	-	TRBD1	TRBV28	TGTGCCAGCAGTCCAGATACAGGGGGCCAGCCCCAGCATTTT	CASSPDTGGQPQHF
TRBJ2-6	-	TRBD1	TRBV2	TGTGCCAGCAAGAATGACAGGGCTGGGGCCAACGTCCTGACTTTC	CASKNDRAGANVLTF
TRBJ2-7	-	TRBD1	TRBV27	TGTGCCAGCAGTCAAGGGGGCCCCCGGGGCGAGCAGTACTTC	CASSQGGPRGEQYF
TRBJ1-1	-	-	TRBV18	TGTGCCAGCTCACCGGCAACGGGCATGAACACTGAAGCTTTCTTT	CASSPATGMNTEAFF
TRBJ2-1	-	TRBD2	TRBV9	TGTGCCAGCAGCGCCGGACTAGCCTACAATGAGCAGTTCTTC	CASSAGLAYNEQFF
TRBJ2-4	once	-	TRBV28	TGTGCCAGCAGTGAGGGAGGCCGGGGCCAAAACATTCAGTACTTC	CASSEGGRGQNIQYF
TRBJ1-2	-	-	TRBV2	TGTGCCAGCAGCGGGGGGCTAGGCTATGGCTACACCTTC	CASSGGLGYGYTF
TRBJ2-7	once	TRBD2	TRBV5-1	TGCGCCAGCAGCTTGAGGGGATCCGGGACTAACTACGAGCAGTACTTC	CASSLRGSGTNYEQYF
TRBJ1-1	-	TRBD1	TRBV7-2	TGTGCCAGCAGCCGAAAACAGGGGGGGAAAGAAGCTTTCTTT	CASSRKQGGKEAFF
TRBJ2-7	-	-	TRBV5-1	TGCGCCAGCAGCTTGGGTTACGAGCAGTACTTC	CASSLGYEQYF
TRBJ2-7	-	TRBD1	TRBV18	TGTGCCAGCTCACCACCACCGGGACAGGGGGACTACGAGCAGTACTTC	CASSPPPGQGDYEQYF
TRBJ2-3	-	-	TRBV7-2	TGTGCCAGCAGCTTAAGGGTGGCGGATACGCAGTATTTT	CASSLRVADTQYF
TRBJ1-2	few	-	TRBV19	TGTGCCAGTAACAGCCCCGGGAAGGATAACTATGGCTACACCTTC	CASNSPGKDNYGYTF
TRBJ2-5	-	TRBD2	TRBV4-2	TGTGCCAGCAGCCAATCTAGCGGGAGGGCGGGAGAGACCCAGTACTTC	CASSQSSGRAGETQYF
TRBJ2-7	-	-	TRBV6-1	TGTGCCAGCAGGGTCCAGGGGGGGAGCTACGAGCAGTACTTC	CASRVQGGSYEQYF
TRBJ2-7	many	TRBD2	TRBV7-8	TGTGCCAGCAGTGGAGCGGGAGAAGGCGAGCAGTACTTC	CASSGAGEGEQYF